The 25 T cell receptor beta chains below all came from one sample that was sequenced in a study of early T cells in non-severe SARS-CoV-2 infection (dated by TCRdb to the early 2020s). Receptors were amplified or captured by 5' RACE. TCRdb records NextSeq 500 as the sequencer. In-frame beta chains were kept once TCRdb had trimmed the public reads at Q25 with fastp and called clones with MiXCR. Records with the same CDR3 protein are collapsed into one entry carrying the most frequent genes and DNA. Present in this sample are approximately 27,000 distinct CDR3 sequences, under 6% of which were seen just once. The ten largest clones take up 5% to 6.5% of the sample. Sequenced input: whole blood. The receptors originated from an adult who was a healthcare worker with PCR-confirmed SARS-CoV-2 infection or an uninfected control (not recorded which).

Many counts were recorded for this clonotype. A read error may account for a junction end that differs from germline. This chain joins TRBV6-1 and TRBJ2-5; 10 bases map to TRBD2. This CDR3 has 14 residues. Germline values: CDR1 MNHNS, CDR2 SASEGT. CDR3 residues: CASREAGGTETQYF. Here the CDR3 DNA reads TGTGCCAGCAGAGAAGCGGGGGGGACGGAGACCCAGTACTTC.

The V gene is TRBV11-2, the J gene TRBJ2-3; the match to TRBD2 covers 8 bases. The CDR3 contains 17 residues. V gave up 0 bases and J gave up 3 bases; unmatched junction bases: 8. Germline V gene data show CDR1 as SGHAT and CDR2 as FQNNGV. CDR3 DNA: TGTGCCAGCAGCTTAGATAGCGCGGGAGGAGGGACAGATACGCAGTATTTT. It yields the protein CASSLDSAGGGTDTQYF. The whole variable domain, filled in from reference TRBV11-2 and TRBJ2-3, reads EAGVAQSPRYKIIEKRQSVAFWCNPISGHATLYWYQQILGQGPKLLIQFQNNGVVDDSQLPKDRFSAERLKGVDSTLKIQPAKLEDSAVYLCASSLDSAGGGTDTQYFGPGTRLTVL.

This clonotype is deemed medium-sized (0.01 to 0.1%). CDR3 sequence (DNA): TGCAGTGCTAGACGGGACAGGACAACCTATAATTCACCCCTCCACTTT. It specifies CSARRDRTTYNSPLHF. This chain joins TRBV20-1 and TRBJ1-6; 8 bases agree with TRBD1. Germline V CDR1 and CDR2: DFQATT, SNEGSKA (reference sequence). The CDR3 is 16 residues long. Trimming at V came to 2 bases and at J to 2 bases, leaving 5 bases not matched to a gene.

For this clonotype: A much more abundant neighbour one base away suggests this may be a read error. This sequence joins TRBV28 and TRBJ2-7; D call uncertain. Germline CDR1 is MDHEN and CDR2 is SYDVKM. This CDR3 has 12 amino acids. V was shortened by 7 bases and J by 8 bases, with 15 bases between the two germline ends. The CDR3 region is CASIDAMNQQYF. The DNA for the CDR3 is TGTGCCAGCATCGACGCGATGAACCAGCAGTACTTC.

This clonotype turned up a few times. This chain uses TRBV5-1 with TRBJ2-5; D is unclear. Trimming removed 0 bases from V and 2 bases from J, with 2 bases in between. Germline CDR1 and CDR2: SGHRS and YFSETQ. The CDR3 has 12 residues. The DNA of the CDR3 is TGCGCCAGCAGCTTGGGTCAAGAGACCCAGTACTTC. Its protein is CASSLGQETQYF.

This clonotype was detected ten times or more. V and J are TRBV20-1 and TRBJ1-5; 7 positions match TRBD1. The germline CDR1 and CDR2 sequences are DFQATT and SNEGSKA (reference sequence). The CDR3 is 14 residues long. Losses at the gene ends were 4 bases for V and 2 bases for J; bases not matched to a gene: 5. Written as DNA, the CDR3 is TGCAGTGCTATAGGGGGCCTTGGCAATCAGCCCCAGCATTTT. It translates to CSAIGGLGNQPQHF.

This clonotype came up many times. V gene TRBV12-3 or TRBV12-4 combines with J gene TRBJ1-5, with D possibly matching TRBD1 (6 bases). CDR3 size: 14 residues. Trimming removed 1 base from V and 4 bases from J, with 8 bases in between. DNA for the CDR3: TGTGCCAGCAGTTTAGAAGGGGGAAATCAGCCCCAGCATTTT. Amino acids: CASSLEGGNQPQHF.

This clonotype was counted a few times. The rearrangement uses TRBV7-7 and TRBJ2-2; possibly TRBD1 or TRBD2 for D (5 bases each). This CDR3 is built from 14 residues. Germline assignment: CDR1 SSHAT and CDR2 FNYEAQ (reference sequence). V shed 8 bases and J shed 7 bases, with 17 bases lying between them. The CDR3 region is CASRTGPQHGELFF. Here the CDR3 DNA reads TGTGCCAGCCGGACGGGACCTCAACACGGGGAGCTGTTTTTT.

Ten or more counts support this clonotype. V gene TRBV6-6 combines with J gene TRBJ1-3; D unclear. The CDR3 spans 15 residues. Germline V gives CDR1 MNHNY, CDR2 SVGAGI (reference sequence). Trimming cost V 3 bases and J 0 bases, with 9 bases left between them. The CDR3 coding sequence is TGTGCCAGCAGTTATAGCGCGATCTCTGGAAACACCATATATTTT. It encodes CASSYSAISGNTIYF.

J is TRBJ2-7 and V is TRBV7-9; a possible D gene is TRBD2 (5 bases). CDR3 length equals 16 residues. Trimming cost V 4 bases and J 0 bases, with 16 bases left between them. Germline CDR1 SEHNR, CDR2 FQNEAQ (reference sequence). Here the CDR3 DNA reads TGTGCCAGCAGCTCACTAGATGGATCCAGCTCCTACGAGCAGTACTTC. This codes for CASSSLDGSSSYEQYF.

The table lists this clonotype with many counts. V usage is TRBV13 and J usage is TRBJ1-2; TRBD1 matches 7 bases. There are 13 residues in the CDR3. The germline V gene encodes CDR1 PRHDT and CDR2 FYEKMQ (reference sequence). The junction had 0 bases not matched to a gene; V was cut back by 1 base and J by 4 bases. CDR3 coding DNA: TGTGCCAGCAGCTTAGACAGGGGCTATGGCTACACCTTC. Its translation is CASSLDRGYGYTF.

V and J are TRBV12-3 or TRBV12-4 and TRBJ2-3; D is possibly TRBD1 (6 bases). Trimming took off 3 bases at V and 3 bases at J, with 10 bases between the two ends. The CDR3 runs to 14 residues. CDR3 coding DNA: TGTGCCAGCAGTTTGAATCAGGGGACAGATACGCAGTATTTT. Its translation is CASSLNQGTDTQYF.

The V gene is TRBV6-1, the J gene TRBJ2-1, with 8 bases fitting TRBD1. CDR3 length equals 16 residues. CDR1 and CDR2 (germline): MNHNS, SASEGT. V shed 2 bases, J shed 4 bases, and the junction held 7 bases outside the gene matches. The CDR3 DNA reads TGTGCCAGCAGTGAACTGGCCGACAGGGGATACAATGAGCAGTTCTTC. Translating it yields CASSELADRGYNEQFF.

In its sample, this clonotype ranks as medium-sized. The chain links TRBV7-2 to TRBJ2-3; D is unresolved. The CDR3 contains 13 residues. V lost 5 bases and J 8 bases, leaving 14 bases between the germline ends. The germline gives CDR1 SGHTA, CDR2 FQGNSA. The CDR3 nucleotides read TGTGCCAGCAGCCCAAATCTATTGGGTACGCAGTATTTT. This codes for CASSPNLLGTQYF. Using reference TRBV7-2 and TRBJ2-3 for the parts outside the CDR3, the full variable domain is GAGVSQSPSNKVTEKGKDVELRCDPISGHTALYWYRQSLGQGLEFLIYFQGNSAPDKSGLPSDRFSAERTGGSVSTLTIQRTQQEDSAVYLCASSPNLLGTQYFGPGTRLTVL.

Many counts were recorded for this clonotype. This sequence joins TRBV20-1 and TRBJ1-5; 7 bases match TRBD1. Germline-derived CDR1 and CDR2 are DFQATT and SNEGSKA (reference sequence). The trim removed 3 bases at V and 1 base at J, leaving 9 bases unmatched. This CDR3 region has 16 residues. The CDR3 DNA sequence: TGCAGTGCTAGCAAGGGGGCAGCTCGGAGCAATCAGCCCCAGCATTTT. It yields the protein CSASKGAARSNQPQHF.

The sample holds many counts of this clonotype. The V call is TRBV29-1, the J call TRBJ2-1, with TRBD1 as a possible D gene (6 bases). V was cut by 6 bases and J by 5 bases, with 14 bases left in between. Per the germline V gene, CDR1 is SQVTM and CDR2 is ANQGSEA. This CDR3 spans 13 amino acids. CDR3 coding DNA: TGCAGCGTCGCAGGGGTTAGGGACAATGAGCAGTTCTTC. Residues: CSVAGVRDNEQFF.

In this sample, this clonotype turned up many times. The chain uses TRBV20-1 and TRBJ2-1, with TRBD2 matching over 7 bases. Trimming removed 5 bases from V and 6 bases from J; junction bases left unmatched: 13. Germline CDR1 and CDR2: DFQATT and SNEGSKA (reference sequence). The CDR3 runs 15 residues. The CDR3 nucleotides read TGCAGTGCTCCCCGGCCCAGCGGGGTCGGCAATGAGCAGTTCTTC. This sequence encodes CSAPRPSGVGNEQFF.

The table lists this clonotype with many counts. CDR3 in amino acids: CATSDTSVQETQYF. For the CDR3, the DNA is TGTGCCACCAGTGATACTAGCGTACAAGAGACCCAGTACTTC. This rearrangement joins TRBV24-1 to TRBJ2-5, with TRBD2 identical over 7 bases. Per germline, CDR1 KGHDR and CDR2 SFDVKD. The length of the CDR3 is 14 residues. V shed 3 bases, J shed 2 bases, and the junction held 2 bases outside the gene matches.

This clonotype has a count of ten or more. J is TRBJ1-5 and V is TRBV29-1; possibly TRBD1 for D (5 bases). Deletions cut 6 bases from V and 3 bases from J, with 12 bases between. CDR1 is SQVTM, CDR2 ANQGSEA, per germline. The CDR3 extends over 13 amino acids. The CDR3 DNA reads TGCAGCGTGTCCCCAGGGCCCAATCAGCCCCAGCATTTT. Amino acids: CSVSPGPNQPQHF.

This clonotype was seen repeatedly, ten times or more. CDR3 protein: CASSQTGMYNSPLHF. For the CDR3, the DNA is TGTGCCAGCAGCCAGACAGGGATGTATAATTCACCCCTCCACTTT. The chain recombines TRBV7-9 with TRBJ1-6, with 7 bases identical to TRBD1. J gave up 4 bases and V 5 bases, and 5 bases lay outside the gene matches. The CDR3 runs to 15 residues. CDR1 SEHNR and CDR2 FQNEAQ come from the germline V gene (reference sequence).

About this clonotype itself: A much larger clone differs from this one at a single base, so this may be a read error. The chain couples TRBV27 to TRBJ2-7; tentatively, D is TRBD1 (6 bases). This CDR3 is 16 amino acids long. CDR1 is MNHEY and CDR2 is SMNVEV in the germline V gene (reference sequence). The DNA of the CDR3 is TGTGCCAGCAGTTCTTACAGGGTACCGGGCTCCTACGAGCTGTACTTC. Amino acid sequence: CASSSYRVPGSYELYF.

This clonotype occurred many times. The chain combines TRBV12-3 or TRBV12-4 with TRBJ2-7; the D call may be TRBD1 or TRBD2 (5 bases each). The CDR3 contains 13 residues. Trimming removed 3 bases from V and 3 bases from J, with 9 bases in between. CDR3 in DNA: TGTGCCAGCAGTTTGGGACGCCTCTACGAGCAGTACTTC. Its translation is CASSLGRLYEQYF.

This clonotype was seen at least ten times. This chain joins TRBV24-1 and TRBJ2-5; 7 bases line up with TRBD1. This CDR3 is built from 14 residues. The junction had 1 base not matched to a gene; V was cut back by 1 base and J by 3 bases. In germline, CDR1 is KGHDR, CDR2 SFDVKD. CDR3 in DNA: TGTGCCACCAGTGATTTTACAGGGGAAGAGACCCAGTACTTC. Amino acid sequence: CATSDFTGEETQYF.

Many counts were recorded for this clonotype. The gene calls are TRBV14 and TRBJ2-7; D remains ambiguous. The V gene's germline CDR1 is SGHDN and CDR2 FVKESK. V was shortened by 0 bases and J by 1 base, with 16 bases between the two germline ends. This CDR3 has 17 amino acids. The chain's CDR3 is CASSQDLSYGYSYEQYF. CDR3 sequence (DNA): TGTGCCAGCAGCCAAGATCTGTCCTACGGGTATTCCTACGAGCAGTACTTC.

This clonotype was counted between two and nine times. This chain connects TRBV27 to TRBJ1-5; 7 positions match TRBD1. The V gene end was trimmed by 5 bases and the J gene end by 6 bases; junction bases not matched to a gene: 4. Germline-derived CDR1 and CDR2 are MNHEY and SMNVEV (reference sequence). The CDR3 is 13 amino acids. The CDR3 region is CASSLTGVQPQHF. The CDR3 coding sequence is TGTGCCAGCAGTCTAACAGGGGTTCAGCCCCAGCATTTT.